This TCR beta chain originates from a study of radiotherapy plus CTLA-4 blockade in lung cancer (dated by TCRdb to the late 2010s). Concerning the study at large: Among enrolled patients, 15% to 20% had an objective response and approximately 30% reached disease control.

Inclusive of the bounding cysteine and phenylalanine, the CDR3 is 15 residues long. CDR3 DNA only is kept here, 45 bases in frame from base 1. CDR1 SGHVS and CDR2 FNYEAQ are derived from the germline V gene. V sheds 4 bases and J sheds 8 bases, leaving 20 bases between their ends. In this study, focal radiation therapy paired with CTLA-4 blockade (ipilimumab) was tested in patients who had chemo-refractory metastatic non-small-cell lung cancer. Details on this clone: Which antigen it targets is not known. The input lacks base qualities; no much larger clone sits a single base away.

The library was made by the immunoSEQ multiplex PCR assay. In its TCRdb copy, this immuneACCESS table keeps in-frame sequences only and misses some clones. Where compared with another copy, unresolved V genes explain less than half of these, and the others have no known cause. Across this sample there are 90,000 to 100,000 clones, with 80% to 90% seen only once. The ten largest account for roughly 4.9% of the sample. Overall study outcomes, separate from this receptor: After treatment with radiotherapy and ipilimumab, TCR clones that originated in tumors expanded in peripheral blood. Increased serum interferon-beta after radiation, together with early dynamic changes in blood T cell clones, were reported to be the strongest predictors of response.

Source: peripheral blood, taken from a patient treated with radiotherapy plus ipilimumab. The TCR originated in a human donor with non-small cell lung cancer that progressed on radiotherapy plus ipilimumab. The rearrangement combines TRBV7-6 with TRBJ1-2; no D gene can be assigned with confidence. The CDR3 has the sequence CASSSRTASPQGYTF. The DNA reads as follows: TGTGCCAGCAGCTCACGGACGGCCTCTCCTCAAGGCTACACCTTC.